This TCR beta chain emerged from a study of cytomegalovirus exposure and HLA in healthy donors. Findings and caveats of the study: Association of a missense DCLRE1C variant with TCR beta V- and J-gene trimming was reported in a later analysis. Sequencing likely generated an artifact that appeared as a cluster of highly shared sequence variants.

This clone was seen only once. Its antigen is still unknown. It was with 60 Vbeta and 13 Jbeta primers that the PCR ran. Using immunoSEQ multiplex PCR, the repertoire was profiled, and TCRdb retains in-frame clones only, with some absent. Here the sample spans about 130,000 clones, 60% to 80% being singletons. V was trimmed by 5 bases and J by 1 base, leaving 8 bases between them. CDR3 length: 14 residues. CDR1 is LNHDA and CDR2 is SQIVND in the germline V gene (reference sequence). Material for sequencing was PBMCs. The TCR was taken from a man younger than 45 in good health and CMV-seronegative. The rearrangement joins TRBV19 to TRBJ2-2; D not resolved. DNA of the CDR3: TGTGCCAGTAGTGCGACGGGGAACACCGGGGAGCTGTTTTTT. Its translation: CASSATGNTGELFF.